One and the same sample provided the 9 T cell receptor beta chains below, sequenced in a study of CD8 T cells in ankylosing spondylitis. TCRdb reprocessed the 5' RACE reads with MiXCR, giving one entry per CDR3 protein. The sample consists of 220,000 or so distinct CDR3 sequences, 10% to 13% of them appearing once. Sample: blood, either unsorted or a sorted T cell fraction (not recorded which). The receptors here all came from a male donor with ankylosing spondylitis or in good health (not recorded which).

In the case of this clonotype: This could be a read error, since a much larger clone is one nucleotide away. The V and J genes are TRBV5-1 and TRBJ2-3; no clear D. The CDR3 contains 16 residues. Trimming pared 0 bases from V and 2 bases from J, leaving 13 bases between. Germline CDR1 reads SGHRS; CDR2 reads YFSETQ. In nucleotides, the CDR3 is TGCGCCAGCAGCTTGGGGAGTGACTTTACCACAGATACGCAGTATTTT. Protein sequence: CASSLGSDFTTDTQYF.

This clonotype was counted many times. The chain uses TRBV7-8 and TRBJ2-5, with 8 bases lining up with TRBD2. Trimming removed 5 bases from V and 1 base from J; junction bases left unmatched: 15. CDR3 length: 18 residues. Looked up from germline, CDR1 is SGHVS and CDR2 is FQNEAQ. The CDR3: CASSLGGATAGGQETQYF. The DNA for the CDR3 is TGTGCCAGCAGCCTGGGTGGGGCCACGGCGGGGGGCCAAGAGACCCAGTACTTC. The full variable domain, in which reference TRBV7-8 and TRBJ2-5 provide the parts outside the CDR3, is GAGVSQSPRYKVAKRGQDVALRCDPISGHVSLFWYQQALGQGPEFLTYFQNEAQLDKSGLPSDRFFAERPEGSVSTLKIQRTQQEDSAVYLCASSLGGATAGGQETQYFGPGTRLLVL.

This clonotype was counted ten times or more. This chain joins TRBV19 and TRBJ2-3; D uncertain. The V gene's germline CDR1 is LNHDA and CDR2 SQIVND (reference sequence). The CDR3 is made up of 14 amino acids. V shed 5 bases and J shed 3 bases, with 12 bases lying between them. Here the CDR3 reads CASSVGPLTDTQYF. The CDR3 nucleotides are TGTGCCAGTAGTGTCGGGCCCCTTACAGATACGCAGTATTTT. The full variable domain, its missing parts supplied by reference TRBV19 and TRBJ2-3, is DGGITQSPKYLFRKEGQNVTLSCEQNLNHDAMYWYRQDPGQGLRLIYYSQIVNDFQKGDIAEGYSVSREKKESFPLTVTSAQKNPTAFYLCASSVGPLTDTQYFGPGTRLTVL.

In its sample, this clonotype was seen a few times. For the CDR3, the DNA is TGTGCCAGCAGCGTAGGACAGGGTTTCACCGGGGAGCTGTTTTTT. Protein sequence: CASSVGQGFTGELFF. This rearrangement joins TRBV9 to TRBJ2-2; TRBD1 matches at 7 bases. Unmatched junction bases numbered 3, after V lost 0 bases and J lost 4 bases. CDR3 size: 15 residues. The germline CDR1 and CDR2 sequences are SGDLS and YYNGEE.

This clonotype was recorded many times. The CDR3 coding sequence is TGTGCCAGCAGCCCGGGACAGGTGGGAAACACCATATATTTT. This codes for CASSPGQVGNTIYF. V usage is TRBV7-9 and J usage is TRBJ1-3, with TRBD1 matching over 8 bases. The CDR3 is made up of 14 amino acids. With 5 bases clipped from V and 4 bases from J, the junction kept 4 bases outside the gene matches. Per the germline V gene, CDR1 is SEHNR and CDR2 is FQNEAQ (reference sequence).

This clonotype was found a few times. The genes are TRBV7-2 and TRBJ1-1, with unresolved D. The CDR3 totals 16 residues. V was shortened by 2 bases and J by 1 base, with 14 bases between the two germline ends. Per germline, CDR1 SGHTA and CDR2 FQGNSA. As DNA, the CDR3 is TGTGCCAGCAGCTTAAGCGATTTGAGTAGGAACACTGAAGCTTTCTTT. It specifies CASSLSDLSRNTEAFF.

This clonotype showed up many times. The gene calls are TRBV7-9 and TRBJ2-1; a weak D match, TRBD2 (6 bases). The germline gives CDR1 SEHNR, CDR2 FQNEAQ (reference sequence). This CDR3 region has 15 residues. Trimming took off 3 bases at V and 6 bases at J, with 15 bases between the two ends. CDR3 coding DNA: TGTGCCAGCAGCTTGCGGGAACGAGGGTTCAATGAGCAGTTCTTC. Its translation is CASSLRERGFNEQFF.

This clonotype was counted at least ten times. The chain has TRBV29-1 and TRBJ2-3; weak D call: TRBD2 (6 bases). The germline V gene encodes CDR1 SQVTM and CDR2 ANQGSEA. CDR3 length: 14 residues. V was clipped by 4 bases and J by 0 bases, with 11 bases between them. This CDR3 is CSVVTSESTDTQYF. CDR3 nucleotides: TGCAGCGTTGTGACTAGTGAGAGCACAGATACGCAGTATTTT.

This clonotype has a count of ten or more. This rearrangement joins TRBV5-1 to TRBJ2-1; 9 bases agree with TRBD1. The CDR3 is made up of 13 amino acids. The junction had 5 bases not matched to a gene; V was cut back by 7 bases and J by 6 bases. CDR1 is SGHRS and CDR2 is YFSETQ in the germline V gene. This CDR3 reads CASRMTGGNEQFF. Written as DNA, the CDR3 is TGCGCCAGCCGAATGACAGGGGGCAATGAGCAGTTCTTC.